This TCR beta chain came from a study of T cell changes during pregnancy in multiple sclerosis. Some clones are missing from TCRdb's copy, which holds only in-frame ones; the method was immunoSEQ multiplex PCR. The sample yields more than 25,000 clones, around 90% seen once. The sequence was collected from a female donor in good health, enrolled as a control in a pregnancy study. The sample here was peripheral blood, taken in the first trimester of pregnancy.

CDR3 in amino acids: CASTQAARLAPLGGGYAEQFF. The CDR3 nucleotides are TGTGCCAGCACCCAAGCGGCCAGACTAGCGCCACTCGGGGGGGGATACGCAGAGCAGTTCTTC. This rearrangement joins TRBV7-8 to TRBJ2-1; TRBD2 agrees at 8 bases. The CDR3 extends over 21 amino acids. Germline V gene sequence: CDR1 SGHVS, CDR2 FQNEAQ. With V trimmed by 7 bases and J by 10 bases, 33 bases remained unmatched.